This T cell receptor (beta chain) was identified during a study of blood T cell repertoires in COVID-19 (TCRdb year 2020). For the wider study: Samples covering the acute and convalescent phases of COVID-19 were provided by collaborators in the United States, Italy and Spain. The prospective study material was composed of cDNA or gDNA derived from T cells, B-cell-depleted T cells, or PBMCs. Deeply sampled blood TCRbeta repertoires from subjects exposed to, actively infected with, or recovered from COVID-19 were included in the dataset. Where available, HLA class I and class II types were taken from metadata supplied by the sample provider and were not determined by assay-based typing. A de-identified subject ID, COVID-19 status, age in years and sex were almost always included in the sample metadata. A freely available public database, intended as a resource for researchers studying the immune response to SARS-CoV-2, is where the repertoires were released. The samples were drawn from two sources: the first 160 participants of the ongoing ImmuneRACE study, and over 950 subjects contributed by 6 global collaborators.

CDR1 and CDR2 were assigned from the germline V gene (reference sequence) as LGHDT and YNNKEL. Germline trimming amounts to 8 bases on V and 5 bases on J, with 2 as the count of junction bases outside the gene matches. The CDR3 spans 12 residues, from the cysteine through the phenylalanine. Of the read, only the CDR3 DNA is kept; its 36 bases are in frame from base 1. Whole blood was collected in K2EDTA tubes by collaborating institutions according to the institutions' own protocols. For TCRbeta analysis, collaborators shipped samples in one of three forms: frozen whole blood, isolated PBMCs, or DNA extracted from either of those sample types. A note on this clone: Its antigen is still unknown. The sample holds no much larger clone one base away, and base qualities are not on file.

The study at large found these results: How much clinical and demographic metadata was included differed by source and by participant, and the metadata was provided uncurated.

TCRbeta CDR3 regions were amplified from genomic DNA using the immunoSEQ Assay, a bias-controlled multiplex PCR. On the authors' methods: The number of nucleated cells in each sample was estimated from the amplification of reference gene primers within the assay. Sequence reads were collapsed and filtered to measure the absolute abundance of every unique TCRbeta CDR3 rearrangement. For each sample, productive Simpson clonality was calculated as the square root of Simpson's diversity index over productive rearrangements. The immuneACCESS repertoire file appears here via TCRdb, limited to in-frame rearrangements. These files lack a portion of the clones; in checked studies, under half of the deficit traces to unresolved V genes, and the cause of the others is not known. Clone size and V and J calls were adopted from that table, with D and trimming inferred from the DNA. Within this sample are 170,000 or so clones, with approximately 81% of them counted one time only. The ten largest clones add up to around 14% of the sample.

The receptor was isolated from a man younger than 30 with active or convalescent COVID-19. Sequencing input: peripheral blood. The V and J segments used are TRBV3-1 (or the pseudogene TRBV3-2) and TRBJ2-1, with TRBD1 matching 8 junction bases. The nucleotide sequence is given as TGTGCCAGCTCGGACAGGGACAATGAGCAGTTCTTC. Its protein product is CASSDRDNEQFF.